These 9 T cell receptor beta chains share one sample of origin, sequenced in a study of a mutant IDH1 vaccine in newly diagnosed glioma. Only in-frame clones appear in the TCRdb table, and some are missing; sequencing was by immunoSEQ multiplex PCR. The table has about 98,000 clones, 70% to 90% seen once. Time point specified: baseline, week 1 (first vaccination visit). Documented treatment: pre-vaccination baseline after standard-of-care therapy. The sequencing here drew on PBMCs, taken from a glioma patient treated with radiotherapy, temozolomide or both. Source of these receptors: a woman between 45 and 60 years old with glioma.

The gene calls are TRBV19 and TRBJ2-7; D tentatively reads TRBD1 or TRBD2 (6 bases each). The germline V gene has CDR1 LNHDA and CDR2 SQIVND (reference sequence). Trimming took 5 bases from V and 3 from J, leaving 11 bases between them. The CDR3 spans 13 residues. This CDR3 reads CASSAGQLYEQYF. CDR3 DNA sequence: TGTGCCAGTAGTGCGGGACAACTCTACGAGCAGTACTTC.

This CDR3 reads CASSPGGAETQYF. The CDR3 coding sequence is TGTGCCAGCAGTCCCGGGGGGGCGGAGACCCAGTACTTC. V gene TRBV9 combines with J gene TRBJ2-5; 8 bases map to TRBD2. Germline V gene data show CDR1 as SGDLS and CDR2 as YYNGEE. J was trimmed by 5 bases and V by 5 bases; bases with no gene match: 5. There are 13 residues in the CDR3.

V gene TRBV27 combines with J gene TRBJ1-2; the match to TRBD1 covers 10 bases. The V gene end was trimmed by 5 bases and the J gene end by 7 bases; junction bases not matched to a gene: 10. The CDR3 consists of 15 residues. CDR1 and CDR2 (germline): MNHEY, SMNVEV (reference sequence). In DNA form, the CDR3 reads TGTGCCAGCAGTCAGAGACAGGGGGCCTGGGGTGGCTACACCTTC. Encoded protein: CASSQRQGAWGGYTF.

The chain couples TRBV15 to TRBJ1-3; no firm D call. V was shortened by 0 bases and J by 0 bases, with 12 bases between the two germline ends. Germline V CDR1 and CDR2: LNHNV, YYDKDF (reference sequence). CDR3 length: 17 amino acids. The CDR3 reads CATSRDPQISSGNTIYF. The CDR3 nucleotides are TGTGCCACCAGCAGAGATCCCCAGATAAGCTCTGGAAACACCATATATTTT.

The rearrangement joins TRBV5-1 to TRBJ2-5; D gene unclear. The V gene lost 0 bases and the J gene lost 1 base, with 7 bases spanning the gap. Germline V CDR1 and CDR2: SGHRS, YFSETQ. The CDR3 is 14 amino acids. CDR3 sequence reads: CASSLDPGQETQYF. The DNA of the CDR3 is TGCGCCAGCAGCTTGGACCCAGGCCAAGAGACCCAGTACTTC.

The rearrangement joins TRBV9 to TRBJ2-2; 11 bases are shared with TRBD2. The germline V gene encodes CDR1 SGDLS and CDR2 YYNGEE. This CDR3 has 16 amino acids. V lost 4 bases and J lost 2; bases outside the gene matches: 4. CDR3 DNA sequence: TGTGCCAGCAGCATCGGGACTAGCGGAAACACCGGGGAGCTGTTTTTT. Its translation is CASSIGTSGNTGELFF.

The CDR3 DNA reads as TGTGCCAGCAGTTTACAAGCGCCGGGAGAGACCCAGTACTTC. Protein product: CASSLQAPGETQYF. The chain joins TRBV27 to TRBJ2-5; D not certain. The germline CDR1 and CDR2 sequences are MNHEY and SMNVEV (reference sequence). V was trimmed by 2 bases and J by 4 bases, leaving 11 bases between them. This CDR3 comprises 14 residues.

The chain is built from TRBV4-2 and TRBJ2-7; 10 bases are shared with TRBD2. Germline CDR1 LGHNA, CDR2 YNFKEQ. V lost 0 bases and J lost 6; bases outside the gene matches: 8. This CDR3 spans 16 amino acids. The CDR3 region has the DNA TGTGCCAGCAGCCAAGATCCACTAGCGGGAACGGGCGAGCAGTACTTC. Translation: CASSQDPLAGTGEQYF.

The chain has TRBV28 and TRBJ2-7; TRBD1 agrees at 7 bases. The V and J ends lost 2 bases and 2 bases, in that order; junction bases with no gene match: 12. The CDR3 is 17 residues long. The germline V gene encodes CDR1 MDHEN and CDR2 SYDVKM. The CDR3 nucleotides read TGTGCCAGCAGTTTACCAACGGACAGGCGACAGACCTACGAGCAGTACTTC. Its translation is CASSLPTDRRQTYEQYF.